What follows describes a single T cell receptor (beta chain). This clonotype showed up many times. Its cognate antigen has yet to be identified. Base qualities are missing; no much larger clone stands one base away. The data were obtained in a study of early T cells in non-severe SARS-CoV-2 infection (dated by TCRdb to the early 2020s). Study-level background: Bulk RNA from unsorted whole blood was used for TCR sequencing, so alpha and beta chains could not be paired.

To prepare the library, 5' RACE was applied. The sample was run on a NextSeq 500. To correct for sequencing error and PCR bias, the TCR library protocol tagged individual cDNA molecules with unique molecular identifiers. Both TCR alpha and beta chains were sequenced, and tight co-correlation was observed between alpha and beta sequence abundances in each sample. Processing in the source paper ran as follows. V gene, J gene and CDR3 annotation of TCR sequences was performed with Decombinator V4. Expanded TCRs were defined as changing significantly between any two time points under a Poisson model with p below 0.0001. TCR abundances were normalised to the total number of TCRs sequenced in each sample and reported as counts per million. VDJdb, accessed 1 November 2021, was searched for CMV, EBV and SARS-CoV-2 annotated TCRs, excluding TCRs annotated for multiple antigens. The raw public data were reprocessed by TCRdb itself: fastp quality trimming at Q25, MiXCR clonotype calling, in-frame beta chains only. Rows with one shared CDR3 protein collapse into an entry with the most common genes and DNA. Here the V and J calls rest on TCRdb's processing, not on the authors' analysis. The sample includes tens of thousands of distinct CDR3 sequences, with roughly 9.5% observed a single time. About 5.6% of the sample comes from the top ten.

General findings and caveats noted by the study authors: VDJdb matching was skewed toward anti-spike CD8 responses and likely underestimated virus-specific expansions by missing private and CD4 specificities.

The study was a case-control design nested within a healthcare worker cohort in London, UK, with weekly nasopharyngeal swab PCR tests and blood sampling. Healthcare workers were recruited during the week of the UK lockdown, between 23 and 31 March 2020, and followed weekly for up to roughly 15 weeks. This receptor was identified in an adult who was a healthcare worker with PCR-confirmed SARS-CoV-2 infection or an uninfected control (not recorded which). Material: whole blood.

CDR3 sequence: CASSEARVLGEQFF. The DNA is TGTGCCAGCAGTGAAGCGCGGGTTTTAGGGGAGCAGTTCTTC. The chain employs TRBV2 and TRBJ2-1; the D gene is possibly TRBD2, with 5 bases matching. The V and J ends are trimmed by 0 bases and 10 bases, leaving 13 bases between them. In the germline V gene, CDR1 corresponds to SNHLY and CDR2 to FYNNEI. The CDR3 sequence holds 14 residues, the cysteine and phenylalanine included. Only the CDR3 part of the read is kept: 42 bases, read in frame from the first base.